A single sample is the source of the 15 T cell receptor beta chains below, sequenced in a study of blood T cell repertoires in COVID-19. The protocol was immunoSEQ multiplex PCR, while the TCRdb copy is restricted to in-frame clones and leaves out a portion. The sample yields around 110,000 clones, around 86% seen once. Sequencing input: peripheral blood. The origin of the receptors is a man aged 65 to 85 with acute or convalescent COVID-19.

CDR3 bases: TGTGCCAGCAGCGTATCTCCAGCGGAGCGGCAGCCCCAGCATTTT. This sequence encodes CASSVSPAERQPQHF. The chain is built from TRBV9 and TRBJ1-5; D is undetermined. There are 15 residues in the CDR3. The germline V and J ends were trimmed by 1 base and 7 bases, with 15 bases remaining between them. CDR1 SGDLS and CDR2 YYNGEE come from the germline V gene.

This chain connects TRBV7-9 to TRBJ2-4; D not resolved. The CDR3 is 14 amino acids. V was pared by 1 base and J by 1 base, with 5 bases between. The germline gives CDR1 SEHNR, CDR2 FQNEAQ (reference sequence). CDR3 nucleotide sequence: TGTGCCAGCAGCTTAGGGAGCGCCAAAAACATTCAGTACTTC. It translates to CASSLGSAKNIQYF.

Here the CDR3 reads CASSVNVVNGYTF. The CDR3 DNA follows: TGTGCCAGCAGCGTCAACGTAGTAAATGGCTACACCTTC. The V and J genes are TRBV9 and TRBJ1-2; no reliable D call. Germline lookup yields CDR1 SGDLS and CDR2 YYNGEE. Trimming took off 2 bases at V and 6 bases at J, with 11 bases between the two ends. CDR3 size: 13 residues.

The rearrangement uses TRBV5-4 and TRBJ2-4, with D perhaps matching TRBD2 (5 bases). This CDR3 region has 14 residues. Per the germline V gene, CDR1 is SGHNT and CDR2 is YYREEE (reference sequence). With 0 bases removed from V and 2 bases from J, the gap between germline ends came to 6 bases. The CDR3 region is CASSLAGTKNIQYF. CDR3 DNA sequence: TGTGCCAGCAGCTTGGCGGGAACCAAAAACATTCAGTACTTC.

The V and J genes are TRBV6-5 and TRBJ1-6; D gene ambiguous. The CDR3 loop spans 14 amino acids. Trimming took off 4 bases at V and 5 bases at J, with 9 bases between the two ends. Germline V lookup: CDR1 MNHEY, CDR2 SVGAGI. CDR3 amino acids: CASSSPRDNSPLHF. The CDR3 bases are TGTGCCAGCAGTTCTCCCCGGGATAATTCACCCCTCCACTTT.

The chain joins TRBV6-2 or TRBV6-3 to TRBJ2-3; D is undetermined. The CDR3 spans 12 residues. The germline gives CDR1 MNHEY, CDR2 SVGEGT. Trimming removed 5 bases from V and 0 bases from J, with 3 bases in between. The CDR3 bases are TGTGCCAGCAGTCTCAGCACAGATACGCAGTATTTT. Protein sequence: CASSLSTDTQYF.

The V and J genes are TRBV7-9 and TRBJ1-5; D uncertain. Germline values: CDR1 SEHNR, CDR2 FQNEAQ (reference sequence). This CDR3 contains 14 residues. The V and J ends lost 5 bases and 7 bases respectively, with 15 bases between them. The CDR3 reads CASSPGMIGQPQHF. The CDR3 nucleotides read TGTGCCAGCAGCCCGGGGATGATTGGGCAGCCCCAGCATTTT. The full variable domain, in which reference TRBV7-9 and TRBJ1-5 provide the parts outside the CDR3, is DTGVSQNPRHKITKRGQNVTFRCDPISEHNRLYWYRQTLGQGPEFLTYFQNEAQLEKSRLLSDRFSAERPKGSFSTLEIQRTEQGDSAMYLCASSPGMIGQPQHFGDGTRLSIL.

The chain carries TRBV6-6 and TRBJ1-3, with 7 bases lining up with TRBD1. J lost 0 bases, V lost 6 bases, and 5 bases had no gene match. Germline values: CDR1 MNHNY, CDR2 SVGAGI (reference sequence). This CDR3 has 15 residues. The CDR3 loop reads CASRSGQTSGNTIYF. The CDR3 DNA follows: TGTGCCAGCAGGTCGGGACAGACCTCTGGAAACACCATATATTTT.

CDR3 sequence (DNA): TGTGCCAGCAGCTTTGGCGGGTCCTACGAGCAGTACTTC. It encodes CASSFGGSYEQYF. This chain uses TRBV11-3 with TRBJ2-7; weak D call: TRBD2 (5 bases). CDR1 is SGHNT, CDR2 YENEEA, per germline. V lost 3 bases and J 1 base, leaving 7 bases between the germline ends. The CDR3 runs 13 residues.

CDR3 bases: TGTGCCATCAGTGCGGGAGGGCCGGACGAGCAGTACTTC. It encodes CAISAGGPDEQYF. The chain uses TRBV10-3 and TRBJ2-7; TRBD2 aligns across 8 bases. The CDR3 runs 13 residues. V lost 4 bases and J lost 5; bases outside the gene matches: 4. Germline-derived CDR1 and CDR2 are ENHRY and SYGVKD.

The rearrangement links TRBV19 to TRBJ1-4; TRBD1 matches at 7 bases. V trimming: 8 bases; J trimming: 2 bases; junction bases outside the gene matches: 5. The CDR3 is 14 residues long. From germline, CDR1 is LNHDA and CDR2 SQIVND (reference sequence). CDR3 loop: CASGDRATNEKLFF. The DNA for the CDR3 is TGTGCCAGTGGCGACAGGGCCACTAATGAAAAACTGTTTTTT. The full variable domain, in which reference TRBV19 and TRBJ1-4 provide the parts outside the CDR3, is DGGITQSPKYLFRKEGQNVTLSCEQNLNHDAMYWYRQDPGQGLRLIYYSQIVNDFQKGDIAEGYSVSREKKESFPLTVTSAQKNPTAFYLCASGDRATNEKLFFGSGTQLSVL.

The chain recombines TRBV7-2 with TRBJ2-3; 10 bases are shared with TRBD2. Looked up from germline, CDR1 is SGHTA and CDR2 is FQGNSA. With V trimmed by 5 bases and J by 1 base, 6 bases remained unmatched. The CDR3 consists of 16 residues. In nucleotides, the CDR3 is TGTGCCAGCAGCCTGACCGGGACTAGCGGCACAGATACGCAGTATTTT. Protein sequence: CASSLTGTSGTDTQYF.

This rearrangement joins TRBV5-1 to TRBJ2-3, with 12 nucleotides matching TRBD2. The CDR3 is 15 residues long. The V and J ends lost 7 bases and 0 bases, in that order; junction bases with no gene match: 3. CDR1 is SGHRS, CDR2 YFSETQ, per germline. The CDR3 sequence: CASATSGRSTDTQYF. As DNA, the CDR3 is TGCGCCAGCGCAACTAGCGGGAGGAGCACAGATACGCAGTATTTT.

This sequence joins TRBV7-9 and TRBJ2-2; D perhaps matches TRBD1 (5 bases). The germline CDR1 and CDR2 sequences are SEHNR and FQNEAQ (reference sequence). This CDR3 is 12 amino acids long. Trimming stripped 4 bases from V and 7 bases from J, with 7 bases between. The chain's CDR3 is CASSSDSGELFF. In DNA form, the CDR3 reads TGTGCCAGCAGCTCCGACAGCGGGGAGCTGTTTTTT.

A note on this clone: At one boundary the junction diverges from the germline segment, which might be a read error. The rearrangement uses TRBV11-2 and TRBJ2-3; D is unresolved. Per the germline V gene, CDR1 is SGHAT and CDR2 is FQNNGV. The CDR3 has 13 residues. The CDR3 DNA reads as TGTGCCAGCACCTTAAGTAGAGGAGATACGCAGTATTTT. It is translated as CASTLSRGDTQYF.